Sequencing of this T cell receptor beta chain was carried out in a study of T cell repertoires in cytomegalovirus infection. Study context: Through public TCR beta signatures, both CMV infection and matching HLA type were indicated. Overall study results and limits: The cumulative frequency of public TCR beta families distinguished individuals who carried CMV together with the relevant HLA. The study found HLA-C-restricted CMV-specific TCR beta clonotypes dominating the ex vivo response.

Turning to this clonotype: Its antigen is unknown.

The V and J ends lost 0 bases and 3 bases, in that order; junction bases with no gene match: 7. The CDR3 contains 15 residues. Germline V lookup: CDR1 DFQATT, CDR2 SNEGSKA (reference sequence). TCRdb processed the reads anew with MiXCR; each CDR3 protein has one entry. The table records around 800,000 distinct CDR3 sequences, roughly 33% of them present only once. The source is a human donor in good health (CMV status not recorded). Some clones in this sample may be carry-over from other donors' samples. V usage is TRBV20-1 and J usage is TRBJ2-7, with 8 bases lining up with TRBD2. The sample in question was cultured CD8+ T cells from PBMCs, obtained from culture after CMV antigen stimulation. This chain's CDR3 is CSARDRLAIRYEQYF. The CDR3 coding sequence is TGCAGTGCTAGAGATCGACTAGCGATCCGCTACGAGCAGTACTTC.